This is a list of T cell receptor beta chains from one sample in a study of cytomegalovirus exposure and HLA in healthy donors. Profiling relied on immunoSEQ multiplex PCR, and the TCRdb table lists in-frame clones only, not all of them. The table lists about 130,000 clones, roughly 72% of them singletons. The specimen sequenced was PBMCs. The receptors were sampled from a male donor in good health and CMV-seronegative. Each CDR3 is given with its conserved first and last residue. D genes are given only for firm matches. Clone size appears in some rows only: once, few, many, or a class for an expanded clone.

>NA|TRBD1|TRBV28|TRBJ1-1
CASSFGTAGAEAFF
TGTGCCAGCAGCTTCGGGACAGCCGGCGCTGAAGCTTTCTTT
>NA|NA|TRBV4-1|TRBJ1-1
CASSPTVGNTEAFF
TGCGCCAGCAGCCCGACAGTCGGGAACACTGAAGCTTTCTTT
>NA|NA|TRBV6-5|TRBJ2-7
CASSYSLGGGTYEQYF
TGTGCCAGCAGTTACTCCTTAGGGGGGGGAACCTACGAGCAGTACTTC
>NA|NA|TRBV11-2|TRBJ2-3
CASSLDQRRGAVDTQYF
TGTGCCAGCAGCTTAGATCAGCGGCGGGGTGCCGTAGATACGCAGTATTTT
>NA|NA|TRBV29-1|TRBJ2-7
CSVAGKGHWEQYF
TGCAGCGTTGCAGGGAAGGGCCACTGGGAGCAGTACTTC
>few|TRBD2|TRBV2|TRBJ2-5
CASGGMGEGKETQYF
TGTGCCAGCGGGGGGATGGGGGAGGGAAAAGAGACCCAGTACTTC
>NA|TRBD1|TRBV7-9|TRBJ2-1
CASSPLGTGGSYNEQFF
TGTGCCAGCAGCCCATTAGGGACAGGGGGCTCCTACAATGAGCAGTTCTTC
>NA|TRBD2|TRBV5-1|TRBJ2-1
CASSLGAGGAGPLAVNEQFF
TGCGCCAGCAGCTTGGGCGCGGGGGGGGCCGGACCCCTCGCGGTAAATGAGCAGTTCTTC
>NA|TRBD2|TRBV6-6|TRBJ2-7
CASSDPSGDYYEQYF
TGTGCCAGCAGTGACCCTAGCGGGGATTACTACGAGCAGTACTTC
>NA|TRBD1|TRBV27|TRBJ1-1
CASRPQGVFTEAFF
TGTGCCAGCAGACCACAGGGGGTTTTCACTGAAGCTTTCTTT
>NA|TRBD1|TRBV5-5|TRBJ2-3
CASSGGTGRTDTQYF
TGTGCCAGCAGCGGGGGGACAGGGCGCACAGATACGCAGTATTTT
>NA|NA|TRBV7-3|TRBJ2-1
CASSLGGEEVPKQFF
TGTGCCAGCAGCTTAGGAGGGGAGGAAGTCCCCAAGCAGTTCTTC
>few|NA|TRBV30|TRBJ1-2
CAWTMGPKDRRLYGYTF
TGTGCCTGGACCATGGGCCCAAAAGACAGGAGGCTCTATGGCTACACCTTC
>NA|TRBD2|TRBV27|TRBJ2-5
CASSDRTSGRGKTQYF
TGTGCCAGCAGTGATCGGACTAGCGGGAGGGGAAAGACCCAGTACTTC
>NA|NA|TRBV18|TRBJ2-5
CASSPGLAETQYF
TGTGCCAGCTCTCCTGGACTGGCGGAGACCCAGTACTTC
>few|TRBD2|TRBV28|TRBJ2-3
CASSLNFGGRWGGSTDTQYF
TGTGCCAGCAGTTTAAATTTTGGGGGGAGATGGGGAGGGAGCACAGATACGCAGTATTTT
>few|NA|TRBV7-2|TRBJ2-2
CASSLEAGGPGELFF
TGTGCCAGCAGCTTAGAGGCCGGAGGACCCGGGGAGCTGTTTTTT
>NA|NA|TRBV28|TRBJ1-4
CASSTKGVGEKLFF
TGTGCCAGCAGTACCAAGGGGGTGGGTGAAAAACTGTTTTTT
>NA|TRBD1|TRBV11-1|TRBJ1-2
CASSFSGGNGYTF
TGTGCCAGCAGCTTTTCAGGGGGGAATGGCTACACCTTC
>NA|TRBD1|TRBV4-1|TRBJ1-2
CASSQDLAGGIYGYTF
TGCGCCAGCAGCCAAGACCTGGCAGGGGGGATCTATGGCTACACCTTC
>few|TRBD1|TRBV4-3|TRBJ2-7
CASSQDAGTGDYEQYF
TGCGCCAGCAGCCAAGATGCCGGGACAGGGGACTACGAGCAGTACTTC
>NA|NA|TRBV5-5|TRBJ2-3
CASSLGASSDTQYF
TGTGCCAGCAGCTTGGGGGCCTCTTCAGATACGCAGTATTTT
>NA|TRBD2|TRBV6-1|TRBJ2-5
CASSPLAGGGETQYF
TGTGCCAGCAGTCCACTAGCGGGAGGGGGAGAGACCCAGTACTTC
>NA|NA|TRBV19|TRBJ1-6
CASTGSYNSPLHF
TGTGCCAGTACAGGATCCTATAATTCACCCCTCCACTTT
>NA|NA|TRBV6-5|TRBJ2-7
CASSYSFGSETYEQYF
TGTGCCAGCAGTTACTCGTTCGGCAGCGAGACCTACGAGCAGTACTTC
>NA|TRBD1|TRBV5-5|TRBJ1-5
CASSLLGTGGVQPQHF
TGTGCCAGCAGCTTGCTTGGGACAGGGGGCGTTCAGCCCCAGCATTTT
>NA|NA|TRBV19|TRBJ1-2
CASSISGSSNYGYTF
TGTGCCAGTAGTATTTCAGGCTCGAGTAACTATGGCTACACCTTC
>NA|NA|TRBV7-9|TRBJ2-3
CASSPGVAETTDTQYF
TGTGCCAGCAGCCCCGGGGTAGCGGAGACCACAGATACGCAGTATTTT
>few|TRBD1|TRBV7-2|TRBJ2-7
CASSPAQGANYEQYF
TGTGCCAGCAGCCCAGCCCAGGGGGCGAACTACGAGCAGTACTTC
>NA|TRBD1|TRBV9|TRBJ2-7
CASSRLPTGTGSSYEQYF
TGTGCCAGCAGCAGACTTCCCACCGGGACAGGGTCATCCTACGAGCAGTACTTC
>NA|TRBD1|TRBV7-9|TRBJ2-5
CSSSPGTGEETQYF
TGTTCCAGCAGCCCCGGGACAGGGGAGGAGACCCAGTACTTC
>NA|NA|TRBV7-9|TRBJ1-1
CASRDMGALNTEAFF
TGTGCCAGCAGGGATATGGGGGCTTTGAACACTGAAGCTTTCTTT
>NA|TRBD1|TRBV9|TRBJ2-3
CASSPRTGDTDTQYF
TGTGCCAGCAGCCCACGGACAGGGGACACAGATACGCAGTATTTT
>NA|TRBD1|TRBV4-3|TRBJ2-1
CASSPLGTGINEQFF
TGCGCCAGCAGCCCCCTCGGGACAGGGATCAATGAGCAGTTCTTC
>few|NA|TRBV7-6|TRBJ2-5
CASSLAGETQYF
TGTGCCAGCAGCCTCGCAGGCGAGACCCAGTACTTC
>NA|NA|TRBV11-2|TRBJ1-2
CASSLLTGRGDYGYTF
TGTGCCAGCAGCTTACTTACAGGGCGCGGAGACTATGGCTACACCTTC
>NA|TRBD2|TRBV11-3|TRBJ2-1
CASSFSGGAYNEQFF
TGTGCCAGCAGCTTTAGCGGGGGCGCCTACAATGAGCAGTTCTTC
>NA|TRBD2|TRBV5-4|TRBJ2-5
CASRLLAGGLETQYF
TGTGCCAGCAGGTTACTAGCGGGGGGGCTAGAGACCCAGTACTTC
>NA|TRBD2|TRBV6-5|TRBJ2-1
CASSPSGGAVNEQFF
TGTGCCAGCAGCCCTAGCGGGGGGGCCGTCAATGAGCAGTTCTTC
>NA|TRBD1|TRBV4-3|TRBJ2-6
CASSQFTGVGANVLTF
TGCGCCAGCAGCCAATTTACAGGGGTTGGGGCCAACGTCCTGACTTTC
>few|TRBD2|TRBV4-1|TRBJ2-1
CASSQVTSAVPGEQFF
TGCGCCAGCAGCCAAGTGACTAGCGCCGTGCCTGGTGAGCAGTTCTTC
>NA|TRBD2|TRBV30|TRBJ2-7
CAWRETSGGTYEQYF
TGTGCCTGGAGGGAGACTAGCGGGGGGACATACGAGCAGTACTTC
>NA|NA|TRBV29-1|TRBJ2-6
CSVKTANSGANVLTF
TGCAGCGTTAAGACAGCTAACTCTGGGGCCAACGTCCTGACTTTC
>NA|NA|TRBV10-3|TRBJ1-2
CAISPTEPNYGYTF
TGTGCCATCAGTCCGACAGAACCTAACTATGGCTACACCTTC
>NA|NA|TRBV4-1|TRBJ2-3
CASSQRDSSTDTQYF
TGCGCCAGCAGCCAACGTGACAGTAGCACAGATACGCAGTATTTT
>NA|TRBD2|TRBV29-1|TRBJ2-3
CSVTILAGYTDTQYF
TGCAGCGTTACGATACTAGCGGGTTACACAGATACGCAGTATTTT
>NA|NA|TRBV18|TRBJ1-5
CASSPQGSNQPQHF
TGTGCCAGCTCACCTCAGGGTAGCAATCAGCCCCAGCATTTT
>NA|NA|TRBV18|TRBJ1-5
CASSPSTVDSNQPQHF
TGTGCCAGCTCACCTTCGACAGTCGATAGCAATCAGCCCCAGCATTTT
>NA|TRBD1|TRBV7-6|TRBJ2-7
CASSSLPSTGGETYEQYF
TGTGCCAGCAGCTCCCTACCTTCGACAGGGGGAGAAACCTACGAGCAGTACTTC
>once|NA|TRBV7-9|TRBJ2-2
CASTSLSRTNNTGELFF
TGTGCCAGCACCTCTCTCTCCCGGACTAATAACACCGGGGAGCTGTTTTTT
>NA|NA|TRBV28|TRBJ2-7
CASSKGPGSSYEQYF
TGTGCCAGCAGCAAAGGCCCGGGAAGCTCCTACGAGCAGTACTTC
>NA|NA|TRBV4-1|TRBJ2-4
CASSQDLPGIAAQYF
TGCGCCAGCAGCCAAGATCTGCCAGGGATCGCTGCTCAGTACTTC
>NA|NA|TRBV28|TRBJ2-3
CASRGSTDTQYF
TGTGCCAGCCGGGGTAGCACAGATACGCAGTATTTT
>NA|TRBD1|TRBV6-1|TRBJ2-3
CASSERVGQGADTQYF
TGTGCCAGCAGTGAAAGGGTGGGACAGGGGGCAGATACGCAGTATTTT
>NA|NA|TRBV19|TRBJ2-3
CASSIDRYTDTQYF
TGTGCCAGTAGTATAGATCGTTACACAGATACGCAGTATTTT
>NA|NA|TRBV28|TRBJ2-6
CASSLGPASGANVLTF
TGTGCCAGCAGTTTGGGGCCTGCATCTGGGGCCAACGTCCTGACTTTC
>NA|NA|TRBV10-3|TRBJ1-1
CAISRTADTEAFF
TGTGCCATCAGCCGGACAGCGGACACTGAAGCTTTCTTT
>NA|TRBD1|TRBV5-5|TRBJ2-7
CASRDRGYGFHEQYF
TGTGCCAGTAGGGACAGGGGGTATGGGTTTCACGAGCAGTACTTC
>once|TRBD2|TRBV6-5|TRBJ2-2
CASRFLASGTGELFF
TGTGCCAGCAGATTCTTGGCTAGCGGGACCGGGGAGCTGTTTTTT